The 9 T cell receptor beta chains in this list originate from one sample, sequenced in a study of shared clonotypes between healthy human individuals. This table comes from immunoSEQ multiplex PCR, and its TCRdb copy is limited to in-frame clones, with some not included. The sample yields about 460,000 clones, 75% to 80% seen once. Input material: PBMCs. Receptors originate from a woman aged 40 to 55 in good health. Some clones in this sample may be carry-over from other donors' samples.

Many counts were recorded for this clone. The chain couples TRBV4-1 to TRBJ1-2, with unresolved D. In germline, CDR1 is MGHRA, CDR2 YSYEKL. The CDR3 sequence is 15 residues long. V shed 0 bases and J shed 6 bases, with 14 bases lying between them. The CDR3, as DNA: TGCGCCAGCAGCCAAGATCCGGAATTCATGGATGGCTACACCTTC. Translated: CASSQDPEFMDGYTF.

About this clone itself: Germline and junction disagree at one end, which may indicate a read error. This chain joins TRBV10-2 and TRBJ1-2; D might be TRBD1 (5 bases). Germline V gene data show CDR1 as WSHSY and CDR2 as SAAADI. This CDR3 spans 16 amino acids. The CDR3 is CGSSEGTDRSNYGYTF. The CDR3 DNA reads TGCGGCAGCAGTGAAGGGACCGACCGTTCTAACTATGGCTACACCTTC.

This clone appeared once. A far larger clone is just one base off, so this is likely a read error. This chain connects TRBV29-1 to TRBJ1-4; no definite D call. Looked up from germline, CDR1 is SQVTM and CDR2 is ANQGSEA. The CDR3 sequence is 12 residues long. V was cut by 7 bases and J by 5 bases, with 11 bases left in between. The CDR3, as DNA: TGCAGCGCTGGAGAATCGAATGAAAAACTGTTTTTT. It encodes CSAGESNEKLFF.

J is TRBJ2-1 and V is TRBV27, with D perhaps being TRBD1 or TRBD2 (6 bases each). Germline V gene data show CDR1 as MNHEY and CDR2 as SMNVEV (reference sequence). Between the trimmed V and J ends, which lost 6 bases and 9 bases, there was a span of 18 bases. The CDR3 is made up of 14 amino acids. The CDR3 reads CASSPQLAQGEQFF. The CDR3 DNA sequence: TGTGCCAGCAGCCCCCAACTAGCACAGGGTGAGCAGTTCTTC.

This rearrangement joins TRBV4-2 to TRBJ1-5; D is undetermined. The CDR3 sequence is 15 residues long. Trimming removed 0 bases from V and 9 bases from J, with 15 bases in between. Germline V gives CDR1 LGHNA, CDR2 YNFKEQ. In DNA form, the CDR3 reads TGTGCCAGCAGCCAAGAAGGCCCGCGAGCGGGGCCCCAGCATTTT. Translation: CASSQEGPRAGPQHF.

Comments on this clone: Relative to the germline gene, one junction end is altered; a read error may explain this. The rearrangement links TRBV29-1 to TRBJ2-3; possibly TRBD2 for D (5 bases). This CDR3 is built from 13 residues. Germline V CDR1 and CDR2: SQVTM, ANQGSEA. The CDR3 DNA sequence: TGCAGCGTTGAGGGCGGGTCCCTCTTCGCAGTGAATTTT. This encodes CSVEGGSLFAVNF.

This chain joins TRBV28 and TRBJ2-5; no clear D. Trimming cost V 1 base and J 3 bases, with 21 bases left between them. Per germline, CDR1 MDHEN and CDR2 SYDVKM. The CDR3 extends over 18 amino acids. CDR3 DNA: TGTGCCAGCAGTTTATTAACCCATGAGCCGGATTCTAAAGAGACCCAGTACTTC. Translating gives CASSLLTHEPDSKETQYF.

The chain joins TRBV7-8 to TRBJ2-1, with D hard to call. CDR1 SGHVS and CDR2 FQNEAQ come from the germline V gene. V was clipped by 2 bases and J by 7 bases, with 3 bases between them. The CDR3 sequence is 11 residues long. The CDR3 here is CASSLTNEQFF. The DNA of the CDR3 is TGTGCCAGCAGCTTAACTAATGAGCAGTTCTTC.

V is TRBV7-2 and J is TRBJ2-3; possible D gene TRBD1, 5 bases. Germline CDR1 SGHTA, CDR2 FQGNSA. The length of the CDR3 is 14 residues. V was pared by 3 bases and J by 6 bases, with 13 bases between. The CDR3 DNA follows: TGTGCCAGCAGCTTTAACCCTAGGGGCGATACGCAGTATTTT. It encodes CASSFNPRGDTQYF.